The present TCR beta chain was sequenced within a study of T cell responses to AZD1222 COVID-19 vaccine. The germline V gene encodes CDR1 SGDLS and CDR2 YYNGEE. This CDR3 region has 13 residues. V shed 4 bases, J shed 5 bases, and the junction held 4 bases outside the gene matches. Study outcomes and limitations: Across the whole spike, CD4 TCRs peaked at regions 160-218 and 743-854. Only a handful of AZD1222 recipients were seropositive at baseline. The reported proportion of spike-specific TCRs targeting unmutated variant regions was nearly half.

About this clone itself: Its antigen is not identified.

Sequenced by immunoSEQ multiplex PCR; TCRdb stores in-frame clones only, minus some. Of approximately 200,000 clones in the sample, roughly 94% were seen once. Source: peripheral blood, taken 28 days after the second dose of the MenACWY control vaccine. The chain links TRBV9 to TRBJ2-5; 8 nucleotides align to TRBD1. This TCR was recovered from an adult who received the MenACWY meningococcal vaccine as a control. The CDR3 DNA is TGTGCCAGCAGCCGACAGGGGAGGGAGACCCAGTACTTC. Translating gives CASSRQGRETQYF.